This is a list of T cell receptor beta chains from one sample in a study of blood T cell repertoires in COVID-19. Here immunoSEQ multiplex PCR was the method, and the copy in TCRdb shows in-frame clones only, minus some. The sample consists of some 120,000 clones, about 90% of them appearing once. The source material was peripheral blood. The receptors originated from a woman aged 45 to 65 with active or convalescent COVID-19. The CDR3 runs from the conserved cysteine through the conserved F or W. The D gene is left open where the match is weak. Where a row states a size, it is once, few, many or the class of an expanded clone; other rows omit it.

V gene	D gene	J gene	clone size	CDR3 DNA	CDR3 protein
TRBV7-9	-	TRBJ2-7	few	TGTGCCAGCAGCCGCGCGGGGACCGAGGCCGAGCAGTACTTC	CASSRAGTEAEQYF
TRBV5-1	TRBD2	TRBJ2-2	-	TGCGCCAGCAGCTCAGGGACTAGCGGGACCGGGGAGCTGTTTTTT	CASSSGTSGTGELFF
TRBV7-2	-	TRBJ1-1	-	TGTGCCAGCAGCTTGAGCACTGAAGCTTTCTTT	CASSLSTEAFF
TRBV24-1	-	TRBJ2-5	-	TGTGCCACCAGTGATGTGGGGCGGGGCCCGTCGGAGACCCAGTACTTC	CATSDVGRGPSETQYF
TRBV6-6	TRBD2	TRBJ2-1	-	TGTGCCAGCAGTTACGCGGCTAGCGGTTACAATGAGCAGTTCTTC	CASSYAASGYNEQFF
TRBV2	TRBD1	TRBJ2-7	-	TGTGCCAGCAGCGAGGGGACAGGTCCCTACGAGCAGTACTTC	CASSEGTGPYEQYF
TRBV28	-	TRBJ2-2	-	TGTGCCAGCATTAACTTCGCGAGCGGGCGTAACACCGGGGAGCTGTTTTTT	CASINFASGRNTGELFF
TRBV7-2	TRBD2	TRBJ2-3	-	TGTGCCAGCAGCACCCCTGGGACTAGCCGTAGCACAGATACGCAGTATTTT	CASSTPGTSRSTDTQYF
TRBV4-2	TRBD2	TRBJ2-7	few	TGTGCCAGCAGCCAAGGTGGACTAGCGGTGAGCTCCTACGAGCAGTACTTC	CASSQGGLAVSSYEQYF
TRBV9	-	TRBJ2-7	-	TGTGCCAGCAGCCCGGGAAGACCGAGCTCCTACGAGCAGTACTTC	CASSPGRPSSYEQYF
TRBV2	TRBD1	TRBJ2-7	-	TGTGCCAGCAGCCTACAGGGGCCCGTCTCGCCATCCGAGCAGTACTTC	CASSLQGPVSPSEQYF
TRBV18	TRBD1	TRBJ1-2	-	TGTGCCAGCTCACCACCGATGGGACAGACCGCGAATGGCTACACCTTC	CASSPPMGQTANGYTF
TRBV27	-	TRBJ1-2	-	TGTGCCAGCAGTTTATCGGGGGCAGGCTCGGGCTACACCTTC	CASSLSGAGSGYTF
TRBV29-1	TRBD2	TRBJ2-4	-	TGCAGCGTTGAGGGGCGGCGGGAGGGCCTTGGGAACATTCAGTACTTC	CSVEGRREGLGNIQYF